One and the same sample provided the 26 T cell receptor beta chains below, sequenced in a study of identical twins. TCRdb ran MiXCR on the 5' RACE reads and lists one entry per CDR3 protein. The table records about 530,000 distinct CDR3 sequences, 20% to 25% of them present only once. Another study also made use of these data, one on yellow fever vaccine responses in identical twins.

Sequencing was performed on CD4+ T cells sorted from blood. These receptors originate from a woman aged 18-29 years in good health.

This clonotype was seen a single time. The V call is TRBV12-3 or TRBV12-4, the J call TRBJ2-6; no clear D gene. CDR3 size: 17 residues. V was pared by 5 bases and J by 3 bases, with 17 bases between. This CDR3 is CASSTFRASGGANVLTF. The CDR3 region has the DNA TGTGCCAGCAGTACCTTTCGGGCTTCTGGTGGGGCCAACGTCCTGACTTTC.

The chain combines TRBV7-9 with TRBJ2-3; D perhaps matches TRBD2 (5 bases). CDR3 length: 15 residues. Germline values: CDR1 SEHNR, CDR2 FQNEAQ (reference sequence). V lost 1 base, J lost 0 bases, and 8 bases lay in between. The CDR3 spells CASSLDGMSTDTQYF. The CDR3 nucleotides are TGTGCCAGCAGCTTAGACGGGATGAGCACAGATACGCAGTATTTT.

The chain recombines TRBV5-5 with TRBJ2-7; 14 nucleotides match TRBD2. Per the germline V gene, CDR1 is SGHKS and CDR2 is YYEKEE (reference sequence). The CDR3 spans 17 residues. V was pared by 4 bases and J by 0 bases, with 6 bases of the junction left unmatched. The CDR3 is CASSHGLAGGNSYEQYF. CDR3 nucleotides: TGTGCCAGCAGCCACGGACTAGCGGGAGGAAACTCCTACGAGCAGTACTTC.

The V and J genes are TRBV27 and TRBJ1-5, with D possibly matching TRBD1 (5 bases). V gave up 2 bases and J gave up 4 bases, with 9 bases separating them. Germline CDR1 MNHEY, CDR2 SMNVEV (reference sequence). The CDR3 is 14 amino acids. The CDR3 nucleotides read TGTGCCAGCAGTTTAAACGGGGCTAATCAGCCCCAGCATTTT. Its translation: CASSLNGANQPQHF.

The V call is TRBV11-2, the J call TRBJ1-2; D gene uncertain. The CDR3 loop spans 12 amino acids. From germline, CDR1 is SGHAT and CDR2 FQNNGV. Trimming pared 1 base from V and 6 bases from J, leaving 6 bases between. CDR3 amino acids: CASSLVGNGYTF. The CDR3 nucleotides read TGTGCCAGCAGCTTAGTGGGAAATGGCTACACCTTC.

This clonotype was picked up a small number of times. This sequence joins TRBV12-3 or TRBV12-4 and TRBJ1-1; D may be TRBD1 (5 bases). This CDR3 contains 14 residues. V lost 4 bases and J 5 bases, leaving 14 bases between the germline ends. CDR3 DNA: TGTGCCAGCAGTTCCACCGGGACCGCGACTGAAGCTTTCTTT. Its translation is CASSSTGTATEAFF.

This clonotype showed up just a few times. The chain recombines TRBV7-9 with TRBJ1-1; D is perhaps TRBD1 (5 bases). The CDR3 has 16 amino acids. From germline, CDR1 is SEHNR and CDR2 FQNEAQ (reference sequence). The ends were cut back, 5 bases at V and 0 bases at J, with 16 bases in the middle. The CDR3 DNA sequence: TGTGCCAGCAGCATGGGCGGGGGGTTCATGAACACTGAAGCTTTCTTT. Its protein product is CASSMGGGFMNTEAFF.

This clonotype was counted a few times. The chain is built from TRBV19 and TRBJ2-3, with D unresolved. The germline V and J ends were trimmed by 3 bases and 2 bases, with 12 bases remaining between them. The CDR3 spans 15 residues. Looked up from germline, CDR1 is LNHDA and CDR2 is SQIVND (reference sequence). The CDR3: CASSMAGTFTDTQYF. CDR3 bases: TGTGCCAGTAGTATGGCAGGAACCTTCACAGATACGCAGTATTTT.

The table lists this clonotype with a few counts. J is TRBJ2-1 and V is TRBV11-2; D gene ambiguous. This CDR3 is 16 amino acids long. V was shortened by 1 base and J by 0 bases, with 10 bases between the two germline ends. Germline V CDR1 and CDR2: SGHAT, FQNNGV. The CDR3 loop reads CASSLGVTYSYNEQFF. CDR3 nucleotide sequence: TGTGCCAGCAGCTTAGGCGTCACCTACTCCTACAATGAGCAGTTCTTC.

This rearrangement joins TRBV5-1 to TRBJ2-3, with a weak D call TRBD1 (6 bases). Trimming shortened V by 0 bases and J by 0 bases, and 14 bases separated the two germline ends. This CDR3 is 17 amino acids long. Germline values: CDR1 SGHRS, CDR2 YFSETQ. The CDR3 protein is CASSLAVGTPSTDTQYF. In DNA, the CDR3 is TGCGCCAGCAGCTTGGCGGTGGGGACACCAAGCACAGATACGCAGTATTTT.

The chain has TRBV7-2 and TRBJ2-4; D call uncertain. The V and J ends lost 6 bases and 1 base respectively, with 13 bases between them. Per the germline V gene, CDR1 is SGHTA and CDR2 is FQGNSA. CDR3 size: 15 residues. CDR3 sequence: CASRNIAVAKNIQYF. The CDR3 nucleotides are TGTGCCAGCAGAAATATAGCTGTGGCCAAAAACATTCAGTACTTC.

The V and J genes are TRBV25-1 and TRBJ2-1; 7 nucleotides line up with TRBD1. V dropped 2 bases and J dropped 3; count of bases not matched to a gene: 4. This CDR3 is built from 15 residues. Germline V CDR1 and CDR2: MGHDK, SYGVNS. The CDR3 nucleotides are TGTGCCAGCAGTGAAGTAGACAGGGTCTACAATGAGCAGTTCTTC. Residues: CASSEVDRVYNEQFF.

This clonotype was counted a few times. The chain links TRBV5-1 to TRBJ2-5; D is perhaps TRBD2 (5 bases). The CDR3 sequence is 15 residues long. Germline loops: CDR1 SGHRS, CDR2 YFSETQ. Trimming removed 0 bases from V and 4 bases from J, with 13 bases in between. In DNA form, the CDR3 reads TGCGCCAGCAGCTTGGAGGGTAGCGCCGGAGAGACCCAGTACTTC. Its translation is CASSLEGSAGETQYF.

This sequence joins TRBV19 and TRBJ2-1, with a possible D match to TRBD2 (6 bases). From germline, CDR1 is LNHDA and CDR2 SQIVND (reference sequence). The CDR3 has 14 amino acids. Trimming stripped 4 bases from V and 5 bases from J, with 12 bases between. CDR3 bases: TGTGCCAGTAGTACCGGGACTCGCCACAATGAGCAGTTCTTC. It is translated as CASSTGTRHNEQFF.

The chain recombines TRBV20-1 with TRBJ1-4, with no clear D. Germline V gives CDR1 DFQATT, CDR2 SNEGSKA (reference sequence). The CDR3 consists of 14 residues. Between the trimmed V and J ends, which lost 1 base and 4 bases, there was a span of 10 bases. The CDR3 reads CSARGGKSNEKLFF. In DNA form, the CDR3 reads TGCAGTGCTAGAGGAGGGAAAAGTAATGAAAAACTGTTTTTT.

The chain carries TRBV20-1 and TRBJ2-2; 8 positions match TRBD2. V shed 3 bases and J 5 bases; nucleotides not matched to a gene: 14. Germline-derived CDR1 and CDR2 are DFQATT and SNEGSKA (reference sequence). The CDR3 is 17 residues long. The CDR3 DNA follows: TGCAGTGCTAGGAGTGGTAGCGGGACCTTCTTTACCGGGGAGCTGTTTTTT. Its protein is CSARSGSGTFFTGELFF.

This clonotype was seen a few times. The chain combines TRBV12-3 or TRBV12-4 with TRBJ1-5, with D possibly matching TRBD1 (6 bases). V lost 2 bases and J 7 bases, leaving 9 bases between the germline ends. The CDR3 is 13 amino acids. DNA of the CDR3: TGTGCCAGCAGTTTAAAGGGGGAACAGCCCCAGCATTTT. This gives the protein CASSLKGEQPQHF.

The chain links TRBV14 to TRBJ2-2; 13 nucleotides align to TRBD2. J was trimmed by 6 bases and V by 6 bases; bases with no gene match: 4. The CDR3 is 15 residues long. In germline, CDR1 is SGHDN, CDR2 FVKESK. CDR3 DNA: TGTGCCAGCAGGCGGACTAGCGGGAGTTCCGGGGAGCTGTTTTTT. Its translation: CASRRTSGSSGELFF.

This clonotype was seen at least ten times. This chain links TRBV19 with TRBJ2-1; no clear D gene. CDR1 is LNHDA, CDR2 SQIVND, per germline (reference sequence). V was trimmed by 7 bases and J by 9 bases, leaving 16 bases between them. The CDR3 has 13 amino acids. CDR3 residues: CASNRQAAGEQFF. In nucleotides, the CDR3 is TGTGCCAGTAACCGGCAGGCGGCCGGTGAGCAGTTCTTC. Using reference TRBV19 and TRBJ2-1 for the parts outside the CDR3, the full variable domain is DGGITQSPKYLFRKEGQNVTLSCEQNLNHDAMYWYRQDPGQGLRLIYYSQIVNDFQKGDIAEGYSVSREKKESFPLTVTSAQKNPTAFYLCASNRQAAGEQFFGPGTRLTVL.

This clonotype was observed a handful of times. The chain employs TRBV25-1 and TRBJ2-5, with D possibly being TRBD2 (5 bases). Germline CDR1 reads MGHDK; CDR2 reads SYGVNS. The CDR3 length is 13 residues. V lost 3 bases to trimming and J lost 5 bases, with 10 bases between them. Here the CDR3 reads CASSDRGKETQYF. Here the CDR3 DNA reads TGTGCCAGCAGTGACCGAGGGAAGGAGACCCAGTACTTC.

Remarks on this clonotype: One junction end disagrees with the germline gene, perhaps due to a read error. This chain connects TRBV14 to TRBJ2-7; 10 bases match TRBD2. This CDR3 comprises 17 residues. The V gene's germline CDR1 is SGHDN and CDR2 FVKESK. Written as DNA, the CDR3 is TGTGCCAGCACCCAAACGGGGCTAGCGGGAGTAACCTACGAGCAGTACTTC. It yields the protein CASTQTGLAGVTYEQYF.

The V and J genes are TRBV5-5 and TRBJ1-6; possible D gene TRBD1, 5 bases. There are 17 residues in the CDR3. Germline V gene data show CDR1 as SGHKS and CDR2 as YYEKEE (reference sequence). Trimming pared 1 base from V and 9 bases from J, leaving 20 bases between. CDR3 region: CASSLSQGDATRSPLHF. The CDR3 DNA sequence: TGTGCCAGCAGCTTGAGCCAGGGCGACGCTACGCGTTCACCCCTCCACTTT.

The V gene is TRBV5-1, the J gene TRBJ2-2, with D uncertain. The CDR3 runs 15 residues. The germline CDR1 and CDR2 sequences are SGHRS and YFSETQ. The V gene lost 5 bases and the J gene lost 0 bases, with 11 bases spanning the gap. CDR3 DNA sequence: TGCGCCAGCAGACTGACTGTTACGAACACCGGGGAGCTGTTTTTT. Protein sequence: CASRLTVTNTGELFF.

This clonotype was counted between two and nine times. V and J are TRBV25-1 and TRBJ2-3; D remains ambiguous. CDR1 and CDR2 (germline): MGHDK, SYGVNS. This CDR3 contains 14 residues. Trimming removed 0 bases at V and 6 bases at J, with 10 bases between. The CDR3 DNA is TGTGCCAGCAGTGAATACAACGCACGGGATACGCAGTATTTT. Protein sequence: CASSEYNARDTQYF.

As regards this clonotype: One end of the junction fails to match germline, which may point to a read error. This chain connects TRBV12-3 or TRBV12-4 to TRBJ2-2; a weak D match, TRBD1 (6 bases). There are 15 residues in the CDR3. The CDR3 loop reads CVSRGSGRFAGELFF. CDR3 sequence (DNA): TGTGTCAGCAGGGGTTCAGGCCGATTCGCCGGGGAGCTGTTTTTT.

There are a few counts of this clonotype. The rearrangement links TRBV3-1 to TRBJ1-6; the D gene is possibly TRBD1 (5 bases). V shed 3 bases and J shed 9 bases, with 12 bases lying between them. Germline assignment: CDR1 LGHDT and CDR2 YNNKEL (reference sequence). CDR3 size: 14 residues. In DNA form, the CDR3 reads TGTGCCAGCAGCCACTGGGGGACTTTTTCACCCCTCCACTTT. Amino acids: CASSHWGTFSPLHF.